This T cell receptor beta chain was captured by sequencing in a study of OX40 agonist ivuxolimab in advanced cancers. Study-wide background: Partial responses were observed in three patients, of whom one had hepatocellular carcinoma and two had cutaneous melanoma.

Blood sampling took place at baseline, cycle 4 day 1, and cycle 7 day 1. Trimming removed 7 bases from V and 3 bases from J; junction bases left unmatched: 5. Germline CDR1 LGHNA, CDR2 YSLEER. CDR3 length: 15 amino acids. Some clones are missing from TCRdb's copy, which holds only in-frame ones; the method was immunoSEQ multiplex PCR. The sample lists about 46,000 clones, about 90% occurring once. The rearrangement joins TRBV4-3 to TRBJ2-1; 11 bases match TRBD2. This TCR was sampled from an adult with an advanced solid tumor such as melanoma, head and neck, liver or kidney cancer. This sample comprised CD4+ or CD8+ T cells sorted from blood, obtained in a trial of the OX40 agonist ivuxolimab. The CDR3 here is CASTPGTSGYNEQFF. For the CDR3, the DNA is TGCGCCAGCACCCCAGGGACTAGCGGCTACAATGAGCAGTTCTTC.